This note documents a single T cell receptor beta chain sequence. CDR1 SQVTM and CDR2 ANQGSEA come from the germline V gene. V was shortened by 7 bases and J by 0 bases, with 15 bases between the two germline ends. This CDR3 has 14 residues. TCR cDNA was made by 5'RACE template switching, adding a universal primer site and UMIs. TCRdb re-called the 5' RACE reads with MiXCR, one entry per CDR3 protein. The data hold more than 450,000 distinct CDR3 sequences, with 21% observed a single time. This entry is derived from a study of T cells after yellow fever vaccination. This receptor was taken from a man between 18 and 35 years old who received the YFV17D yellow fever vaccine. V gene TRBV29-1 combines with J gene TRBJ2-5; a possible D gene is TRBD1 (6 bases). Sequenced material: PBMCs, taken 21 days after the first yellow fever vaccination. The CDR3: CSATGHLYQETQYF. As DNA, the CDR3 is TGCAGCGCAACGGGACACTTGTACCAAGAGACCCAGTACTTC.